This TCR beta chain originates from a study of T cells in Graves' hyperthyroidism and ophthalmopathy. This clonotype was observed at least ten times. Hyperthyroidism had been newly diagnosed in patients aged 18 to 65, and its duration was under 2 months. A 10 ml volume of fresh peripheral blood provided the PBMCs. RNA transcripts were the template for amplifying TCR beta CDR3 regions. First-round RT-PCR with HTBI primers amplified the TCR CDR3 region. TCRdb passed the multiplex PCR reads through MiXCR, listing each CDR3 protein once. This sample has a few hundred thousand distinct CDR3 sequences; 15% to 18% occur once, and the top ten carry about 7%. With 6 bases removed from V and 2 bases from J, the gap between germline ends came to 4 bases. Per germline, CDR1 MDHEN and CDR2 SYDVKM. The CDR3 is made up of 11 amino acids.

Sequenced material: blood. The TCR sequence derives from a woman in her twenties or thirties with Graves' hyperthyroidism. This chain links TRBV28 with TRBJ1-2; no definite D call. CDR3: CASRSNYGYTF. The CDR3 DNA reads TGTGCCAGCAGGAGCAACTATGGCTACACCTTC.